This TCR beta chain was sequenced for a study of blood T cell repertoires in COVID-19. Study summary: The origin of the acute and convalescent COVID-19 samples was the United States, Italy and Spain. T cells, B-cell-depleted T cells, or PBMCs supplied cDNA or gDNA.

Using immunoSEQ multiplex PCR, the repertoire was profiled, and TCRdb retains in-frame clones only, with some absent. The repertoire includes around 400,000 clones, roughly 88% of them detected once, and 1.2% to 1.5% sits in the top ten. Participants' own reports of clinical history determined their cohort assignment. A COVID-19 case was met by exposed participants within 2 weeks before study entry. The CDR3 sequence is 14 residues long. The V end lost 2 bases, the J end lost 4 bases, and 12 bases lay between the germline ends. CDR1 and CDR2 (germline): KGHSH, LQKENI. The sequence was obtained from a woman under 30 who had been exposed to COVID-19. The specimen was PBMCs or T cells enriched from blood (not recorded which). This rearrangement joins TRBV18 to TRBJ2-7; the D gene is possibly TRBD1 (5 bases). The CDR3 here is CASSPGHPEYEQYF. The CDR3 DNA reads TGTGCCAGCTCACCAGGACACCCAGAATACGAGCAGTACTTC.